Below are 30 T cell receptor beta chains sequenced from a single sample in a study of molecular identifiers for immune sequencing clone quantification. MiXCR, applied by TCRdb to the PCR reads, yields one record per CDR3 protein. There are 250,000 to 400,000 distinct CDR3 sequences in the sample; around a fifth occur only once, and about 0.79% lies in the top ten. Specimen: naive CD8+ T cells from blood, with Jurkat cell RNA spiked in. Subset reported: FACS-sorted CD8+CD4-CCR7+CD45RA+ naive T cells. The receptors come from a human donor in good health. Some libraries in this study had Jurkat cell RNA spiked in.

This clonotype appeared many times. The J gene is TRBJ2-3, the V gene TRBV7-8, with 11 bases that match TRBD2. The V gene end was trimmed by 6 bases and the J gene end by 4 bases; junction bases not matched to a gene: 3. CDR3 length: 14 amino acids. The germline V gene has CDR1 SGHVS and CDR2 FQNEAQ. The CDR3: CASSLLAGADTQYF. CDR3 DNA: TGTGCCAGCAGTTTACTAGCGGGGGCAGATACGCAGTATTTT.

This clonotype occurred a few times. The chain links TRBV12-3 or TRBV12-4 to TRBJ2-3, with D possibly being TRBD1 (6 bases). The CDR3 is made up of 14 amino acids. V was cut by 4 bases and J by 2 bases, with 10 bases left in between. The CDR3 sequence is CASSWTEATDTQYF. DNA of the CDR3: TGTGCCAGCAGTTGGACAGAAGCCACAGATACGCAGTATTTT.

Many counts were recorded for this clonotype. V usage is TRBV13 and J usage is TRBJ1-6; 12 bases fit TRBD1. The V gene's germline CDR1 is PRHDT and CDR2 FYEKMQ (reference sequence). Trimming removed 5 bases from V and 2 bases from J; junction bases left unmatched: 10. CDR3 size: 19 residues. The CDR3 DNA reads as TGTGCCAGCAGCACCCCGGGACAGGGGGCAAAGACCTATAATTCACCCCTCCACTTT. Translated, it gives CASSTPGQGAKTYNSPLHF. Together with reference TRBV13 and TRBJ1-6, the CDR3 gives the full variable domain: AAGVIQSPRHLIKEKRETATLKCYPIPRHDTVYWYQQGPGQDPQFLISFYEKMQSDKGSIPDRFSAQQFSDYHSELNMSSLELGDSALYFCASSTPGQGAKTYNSPLHFGNGTRLTVT.

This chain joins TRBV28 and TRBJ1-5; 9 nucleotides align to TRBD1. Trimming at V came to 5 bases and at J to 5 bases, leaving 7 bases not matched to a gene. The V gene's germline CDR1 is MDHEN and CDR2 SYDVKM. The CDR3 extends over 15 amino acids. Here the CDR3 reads CASSQGTGSDQPQHF. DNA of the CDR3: TGTGCCAGCAGTCAAGGGACAGGGAGTGATCAGCCCCAGCATTTT.

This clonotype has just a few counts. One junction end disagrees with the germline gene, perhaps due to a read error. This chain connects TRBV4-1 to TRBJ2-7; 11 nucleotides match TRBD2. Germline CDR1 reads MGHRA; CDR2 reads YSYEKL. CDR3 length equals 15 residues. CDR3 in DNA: TGCGCCAGCAGCCAACGACTAGCGGGGCCCTACGGGCAGTACTTC. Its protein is CASSQRLAGPYGQYF.

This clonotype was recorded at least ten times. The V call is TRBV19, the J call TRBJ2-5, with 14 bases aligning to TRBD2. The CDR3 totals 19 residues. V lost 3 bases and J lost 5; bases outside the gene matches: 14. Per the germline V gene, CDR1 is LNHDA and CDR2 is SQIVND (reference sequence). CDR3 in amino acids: CASSIRGTSGSRGRETQYF. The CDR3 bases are TGTGCCAGTAGTATTCGGGGGACTAGCGGGAGCCGGGGACGCGAGACCCAGTACTTC. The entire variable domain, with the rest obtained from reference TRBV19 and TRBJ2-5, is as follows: DGGITQSPKYLFRKEGQNVTLSCEQNLNHDAMYWYRQDPGQGLRLIYYSQIVNDFQKGDIAEGYSVSREKKESFPLTVTSAQKNPTAFYLCASSIRGTSGSRGRETQYFGPGTRLLVL.

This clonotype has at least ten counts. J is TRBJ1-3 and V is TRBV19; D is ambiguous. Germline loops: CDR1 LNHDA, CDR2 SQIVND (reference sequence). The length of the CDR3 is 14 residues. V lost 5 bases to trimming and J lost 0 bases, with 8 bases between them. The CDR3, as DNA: TGTGCCAGTAGTGTGGGAGTCTCTGGAAACACCATATATTTT. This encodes CASSVGVSGNTIYF.

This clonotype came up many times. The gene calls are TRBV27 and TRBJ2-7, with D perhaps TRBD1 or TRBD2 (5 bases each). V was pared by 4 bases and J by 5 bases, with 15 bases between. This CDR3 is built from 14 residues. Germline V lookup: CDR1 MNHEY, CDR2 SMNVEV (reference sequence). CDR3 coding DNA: TGTGCCAGCAGTTCCGGGACCCGATTCGACGAGCAGTACTTC. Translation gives CASSSGTRFDEQYF.

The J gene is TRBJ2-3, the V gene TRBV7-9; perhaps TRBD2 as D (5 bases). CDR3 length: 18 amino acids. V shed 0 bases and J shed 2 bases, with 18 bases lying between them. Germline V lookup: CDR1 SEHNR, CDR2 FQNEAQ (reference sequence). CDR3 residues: CASSLAHTESGITDTQYF. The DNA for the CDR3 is TGTGCCAGCAGCTTAGCGCATACGGAATCGGGAATCACAGATACGCAGTATTTT. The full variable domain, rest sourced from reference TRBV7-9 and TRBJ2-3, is DTGVSQNPRHKITKRGQNVTFRCDPISEHNRLYWYRQTLGQGPEFLTYFQNEAQLEKSRLLSDRFSAERPKGSFSTLEIQRTEQGDSAMYLCASSLAHTESGITDTQYFGPGTRLTVL.

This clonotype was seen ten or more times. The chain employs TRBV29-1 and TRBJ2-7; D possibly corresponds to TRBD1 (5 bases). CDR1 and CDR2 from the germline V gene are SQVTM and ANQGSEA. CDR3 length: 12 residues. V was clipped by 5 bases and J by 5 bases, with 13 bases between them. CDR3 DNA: TGCAGCGTTACGGACATCGGAGACGAGCAGTACTTC. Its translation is CSVTDIGDEQYF.

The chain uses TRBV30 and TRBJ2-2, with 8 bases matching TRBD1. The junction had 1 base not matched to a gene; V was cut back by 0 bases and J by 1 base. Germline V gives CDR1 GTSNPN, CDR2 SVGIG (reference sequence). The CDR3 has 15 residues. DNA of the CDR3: TGTGCCTGGAGTGTAGGGACAGGGAACACCGGGGAGCTGTTTTTT. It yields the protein CAWSVGTGNTGELFF. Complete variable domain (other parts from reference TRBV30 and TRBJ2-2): SQTIHQWPATLVQPVGSPLSLECTVEGTSNPNLYWYRQAAGRGLQLLFYSVGIGQISSEVPQNLSASRPQDRQFILSSKKLLLSDSGFYLCAWSVGTGNTGELFFGEGSRLTVL.

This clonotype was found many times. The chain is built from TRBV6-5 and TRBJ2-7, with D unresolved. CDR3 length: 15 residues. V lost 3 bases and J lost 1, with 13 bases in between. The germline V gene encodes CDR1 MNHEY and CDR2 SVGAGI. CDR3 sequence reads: CASSYGDLASYEQYF. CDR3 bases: TGTGCCAGCAGTTATGGGGATTTAGCTTCCTACGAGCAGTACTTC.

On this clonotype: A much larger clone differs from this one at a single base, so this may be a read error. In nucleotides, the CDR3 is TGTGCCAGCAGTTTAGAAGGACAGATCCCTAGCAGTCAGCCCCAGCATTTT. This translates into CASSLEGQIPSSQPQHF. The chain recombines TRBV28 with TRBJ1-5; D may be TRBD1 (6 bases). The CDR3 has 17 residues. Germline CDR1 is MDHEN and CDR2 is SYDVKM.

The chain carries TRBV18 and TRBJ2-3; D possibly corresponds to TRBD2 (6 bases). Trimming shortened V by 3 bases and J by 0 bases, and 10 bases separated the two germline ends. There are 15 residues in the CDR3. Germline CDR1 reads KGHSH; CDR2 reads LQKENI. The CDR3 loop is CASSPWDSSTDTQYF. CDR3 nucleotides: TGTGCCAGCTCACCTTGGGACTCCAGCACAGATACGCAGTATTTT. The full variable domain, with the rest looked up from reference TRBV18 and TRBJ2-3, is NAGVMQNPRHLVRRRGQEARLRCSPMKGHSHVYWYRQLPEEGLKFMVYLQKENIIDESGMPKERFSAEFPKEGPSILRIQQVVRGDSAAYFCASSPWDSSTDTQYFGPGTRLTVL.

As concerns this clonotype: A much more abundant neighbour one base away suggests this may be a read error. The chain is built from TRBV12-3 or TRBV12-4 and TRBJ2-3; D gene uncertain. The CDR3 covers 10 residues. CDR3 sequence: CAIHTDTRYF. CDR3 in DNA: TGTGCCATCCACACAGATACGCGGTATTTT.

The CDR3: CASSTDRGVDTQYF. CDR3 sequence (DNA): TGTGCCAGCTCCACCGACAGGGGCGTCGATACGCAGTATTTT. This chain links TRBV6-5 with TRBJ2-3, with 8 bases aligning to TRBD1. V was pared by 8 bases and J by 6 bases, with 10 bases of the junction left unmatched. There are 14 residues in the CDR3. Germline CDR1 MNHEY, CDR2 SVGAGI.

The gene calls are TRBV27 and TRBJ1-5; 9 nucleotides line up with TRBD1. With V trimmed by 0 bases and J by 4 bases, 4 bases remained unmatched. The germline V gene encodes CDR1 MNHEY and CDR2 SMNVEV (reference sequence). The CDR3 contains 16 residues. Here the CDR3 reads CASSLSGTGRNQPQHF. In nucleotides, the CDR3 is TGTGCCAGCAGTTTATCGGGGACAGGGAGAAATCAGCCCCAGCATTTT.

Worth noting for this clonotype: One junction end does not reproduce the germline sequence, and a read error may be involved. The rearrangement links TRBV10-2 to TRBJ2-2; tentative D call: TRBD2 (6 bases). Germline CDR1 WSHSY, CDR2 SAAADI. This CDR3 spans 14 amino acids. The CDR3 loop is CASHDKTNTGGLFF. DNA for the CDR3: TGCGCCTCACATGACAAGACAAACACCGGGGGGCTGTTTTTT.

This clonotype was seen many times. The CDR3 protein is CSATGRSDEQYF. The DNA of the CDR3 is TGCAGCGCCACAGGGAGGTCGGACGAGCAGTACTTC. This sequence joins TRBV29-1 and TRBJ2-7, with D perhaps assigned TRBD1 or TRBD2 (6 bases each). Germline CDR1 is SQVTM and CDR2 is ANQGSEA. The V and J ends lost 7 bases and 5 bases respectively, with 15 bases between them. The CDR3 contains 12 residues.

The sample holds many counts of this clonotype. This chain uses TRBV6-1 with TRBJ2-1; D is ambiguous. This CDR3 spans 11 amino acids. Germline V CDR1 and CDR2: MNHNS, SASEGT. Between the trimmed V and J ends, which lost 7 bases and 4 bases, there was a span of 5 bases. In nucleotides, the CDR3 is TGTGCCAGCATGGGGTACAATGAGCAGTTCTTC. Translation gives CASMGYNEQFF.

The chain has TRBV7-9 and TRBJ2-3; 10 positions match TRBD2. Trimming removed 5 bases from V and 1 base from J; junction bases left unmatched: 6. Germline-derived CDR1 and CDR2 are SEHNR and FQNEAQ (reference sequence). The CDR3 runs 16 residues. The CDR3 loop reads CASSATGTSGTDTQYF. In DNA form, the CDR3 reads TGTGCCAGCAGCGCAACCGGGACTAGCGGCACAGATACGCAGTATTTT.

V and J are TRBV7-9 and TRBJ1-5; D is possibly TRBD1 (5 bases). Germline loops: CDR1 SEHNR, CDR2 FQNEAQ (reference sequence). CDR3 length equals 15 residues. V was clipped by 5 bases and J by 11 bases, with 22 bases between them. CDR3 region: CASSLGPGLSGSQHF. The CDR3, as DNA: TGTGCCAGCAGCCTCGGCCCAGGGTTAAGTGGGTCCCAGCATTTT.

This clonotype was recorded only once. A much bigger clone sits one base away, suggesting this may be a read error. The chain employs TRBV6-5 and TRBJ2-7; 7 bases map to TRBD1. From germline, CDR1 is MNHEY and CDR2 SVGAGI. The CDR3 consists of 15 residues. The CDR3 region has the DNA TGTGCCAGCAGTTACTCCCAGGGGGTGGCCTACGAGCAGTGCTTC. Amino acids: CASSYSQGVAYEQCF.

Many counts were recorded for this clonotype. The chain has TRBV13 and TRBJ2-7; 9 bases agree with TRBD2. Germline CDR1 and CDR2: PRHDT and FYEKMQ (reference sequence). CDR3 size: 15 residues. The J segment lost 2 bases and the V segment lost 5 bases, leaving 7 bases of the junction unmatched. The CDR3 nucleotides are TGTGCCAGCAGCCCACGGGGCGGGGGGGCCTACGAGCAGTACTTC. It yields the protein CASSPRGGGAYEQYF.

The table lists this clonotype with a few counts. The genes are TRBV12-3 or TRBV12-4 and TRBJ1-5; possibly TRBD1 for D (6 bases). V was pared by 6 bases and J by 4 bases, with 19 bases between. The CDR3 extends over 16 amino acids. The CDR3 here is CASSPSGVRGNQPQHF. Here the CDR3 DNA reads TGTGCCAGCAGCCCGTCGGGAGTTAGGGGGAATCAGCCCCAGCATTTT.

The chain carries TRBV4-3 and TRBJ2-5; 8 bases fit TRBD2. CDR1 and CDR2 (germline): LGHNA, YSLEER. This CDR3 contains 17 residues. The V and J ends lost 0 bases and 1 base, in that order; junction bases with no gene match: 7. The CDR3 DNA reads TGCGCCAGCAGCCAAGATACGGCTAGCGGGCCCCAAGAGACCCAGTACTTC. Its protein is CASSQDTASGPQETQYF.

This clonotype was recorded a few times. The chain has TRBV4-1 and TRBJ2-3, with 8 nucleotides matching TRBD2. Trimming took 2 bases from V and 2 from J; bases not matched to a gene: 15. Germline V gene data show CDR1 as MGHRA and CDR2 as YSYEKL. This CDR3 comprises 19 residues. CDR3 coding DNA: TGCGCCAGCAGCCAAACCGCCCCCTCACTAGCGGCCCCCACAGATACGCAGTATTTT. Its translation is CASSQTAPSLAAPTDTQYF.

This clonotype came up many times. The CDR3 reads CASSPERTGGTASFF. The CDR3 DNA reads TGTGCCAGCAGCCCGGAAAGGACAGGGGGCACCGCTTCTTTCTTC. V is TRBV7-9 and J is TRBJ2-1, with 11 positions matching TRBD1. V lost 5 bases, J lost 16 bases, and 16 bases stayed unmatched. Germline V gene sequence: CDR1 SEHNR, CDR2 FQNEAQ (reference sequence). The CDR3 consists of 15 residues.

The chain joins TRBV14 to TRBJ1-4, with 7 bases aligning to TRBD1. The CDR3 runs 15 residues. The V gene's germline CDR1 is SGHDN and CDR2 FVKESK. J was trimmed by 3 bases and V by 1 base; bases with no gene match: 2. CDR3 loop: CASSQAGGANEKLFF. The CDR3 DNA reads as TGTGCCAGCAGCCAAGCAGGGGGAGCTAATGAAAAACTGTTTTTT.

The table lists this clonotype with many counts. CDR3 nucleotides: TGTGCCAGCAGCTACGACTGGGGGGCCCAAGAGACCCAGTACTTC. This encodes CASSYDWGAQETQYF. This chain uses TRBV11-2 with TRBJ2-5, with D tentatively TRBD1 or TRBD2 (6 bases each). From germline, CDR1 is SGHAT and CDR2 FQNNGV. The CDR3 runs 15 residues. The V and J ends lost 4 bases and 1 base respectively, with 13 bases between them.